The T cell receptor (beta chain) under discussion was sequenced for a study of beta chain features in type 1 diabetes. As for this clone: The antigen is not known.

As every portion of the isolated RNA was reverse transcribed, the sequencing read expressed TCRB transcripts. Clones were sequenced by immunoSEQ multiplex PCR, and TCRdb holds only the in-frame ones, with some missing. Of about 900,000 clones listed, roughly 15% are singletons. General study findings and limits: Naive, central memory and regulatory TCRB repertoires appeared more similar among patients than healthy donors. PCR, the amplification step, might favor shorter templates, equally in patients and controls.

The germline gives CDR1 SGDLS, CDR2 YYNGEE. The germline V and J ends were trimmed by 0 bases and 2 bases, with 10 bases remaining between them. The CDR3 is made up of 15 amino acids. Markers CD45RO/CCR7/CD25/CD127/CD95/CD27 served to sort CD4+ naive, central memory, regulatory and stem cell-like memory cells. Each population that was sorted was more than 98% pure. Material: naive CD4+ T cells from blood. This receptor was obtained from a woman younger than 35 in good health. V and J are TRBV9 and TRBJ2-3; tentative D call: TRBD1 (6 bases). DNA of the CDR3: TGTGCCAGCAGCGTAGGGGGACATATCACAGATACGCAGTATTTT. This gives the protein CASSVGGHITDTQYF.